Described below is a single T cell receptor beta chain sequence and its context. As yet, its antigen is unknown. TCRdb re-derived calls from the reads in MiXCR, one entry per CDR3 protein. The sample holds around 570,000 distinct CDR3 sequences, almost 40% seen once. This sample is part of a study of T cell repertoires in cytomegalovirus infection. Regarding the study as a whole: Dominant in the ex vivo response were TCR beta clonotypes restricted by HLA-C and specific for CMV.

CDR1 MNHEY and CDR2 SMNVEV come from the germline V gene (reference sequence). The ends lost 5 bases at V and 2 bases at J; junction bases unmatched: 15. This CDR3 comprises 19 residues. The source was cultured PBMCs, collected from culture after CMV antigen stimulation. This sequence originates from a human donor in good health (CMV status not recorded). Some clones in this sample may be carry-over from other donors' samples. The chain links TRBV27 to TRBJ2-3, with 11 bases fitting TRBD2. CDR3 protein: CASSGLAGGGGIFTDTQYF. The CDR3 DNA is TGTGCCAGCAGTGGGCTAGCGGGGGGAGGAGGGATTTTCACAGATACGCAGTATTTT.